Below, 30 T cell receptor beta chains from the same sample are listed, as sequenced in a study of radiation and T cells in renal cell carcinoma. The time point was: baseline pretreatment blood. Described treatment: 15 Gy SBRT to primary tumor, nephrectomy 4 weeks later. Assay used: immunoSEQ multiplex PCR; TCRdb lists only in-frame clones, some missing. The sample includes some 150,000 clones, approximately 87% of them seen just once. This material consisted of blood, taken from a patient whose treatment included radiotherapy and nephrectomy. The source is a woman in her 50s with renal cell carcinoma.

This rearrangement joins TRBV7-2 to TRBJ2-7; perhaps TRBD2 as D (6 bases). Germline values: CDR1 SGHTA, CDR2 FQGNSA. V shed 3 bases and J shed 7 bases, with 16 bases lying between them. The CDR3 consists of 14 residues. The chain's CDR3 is CASSFGGGDREQYF. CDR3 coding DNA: TGTGCCAGCAGCTTCGGTGGCGGGGACCGTGAGCAGTACTTC. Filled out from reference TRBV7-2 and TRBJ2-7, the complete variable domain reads GAGVSQSPSNKVTEKGKDVELRCDPISGHTALYWYRQSLGQGLEFLIYFQGNSAPDKSGLPSDRFSAERTGGSVSTLTIQRTQQEDSAVYLCASSFGGGDREQYFGPGTRLTVT.

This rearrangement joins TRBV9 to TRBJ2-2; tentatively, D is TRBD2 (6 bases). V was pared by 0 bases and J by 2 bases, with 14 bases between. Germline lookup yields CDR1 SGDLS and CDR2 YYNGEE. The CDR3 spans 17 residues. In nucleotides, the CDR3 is TGTGCCAGCAGCGTAGCTCCGGGCGGGGCTAACACCGGGGAGCTGTTTTTT. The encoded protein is CASSVAPGGANTGELFF.

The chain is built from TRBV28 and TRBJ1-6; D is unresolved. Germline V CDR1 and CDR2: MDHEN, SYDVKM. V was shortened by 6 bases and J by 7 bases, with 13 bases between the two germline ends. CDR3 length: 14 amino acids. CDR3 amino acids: CASSSGPRNSPLHF. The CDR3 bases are TGTGCCAGCAGCTCGGGTCCAAGGAATTCACCCCTCCACTTT.

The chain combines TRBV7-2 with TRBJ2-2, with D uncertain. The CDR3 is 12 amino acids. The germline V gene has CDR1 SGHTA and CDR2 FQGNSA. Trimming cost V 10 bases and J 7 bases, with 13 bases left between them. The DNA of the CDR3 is TGTGCCAACAATGCGAGATTCGGGGAGCTGTTTTTT. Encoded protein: CANNARFGELFF.

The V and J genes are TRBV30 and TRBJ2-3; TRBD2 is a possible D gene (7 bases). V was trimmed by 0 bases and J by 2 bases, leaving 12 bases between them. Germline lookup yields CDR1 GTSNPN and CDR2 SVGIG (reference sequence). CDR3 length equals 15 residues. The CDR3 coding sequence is TGTGCCTGGAGTGTAACGGGGGGCCTCACAGATACGCAGTATTTT. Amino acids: CAWSVTGGLTDTQYF.

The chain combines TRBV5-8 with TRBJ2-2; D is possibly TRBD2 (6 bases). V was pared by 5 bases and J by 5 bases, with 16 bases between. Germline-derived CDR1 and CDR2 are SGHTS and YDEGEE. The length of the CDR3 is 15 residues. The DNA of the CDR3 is TGTGCCAGCAGGCCGCGCGGGATTGGGACCGGGGAGCTGTTTTTT. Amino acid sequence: CASRPRGIGTGELFF.

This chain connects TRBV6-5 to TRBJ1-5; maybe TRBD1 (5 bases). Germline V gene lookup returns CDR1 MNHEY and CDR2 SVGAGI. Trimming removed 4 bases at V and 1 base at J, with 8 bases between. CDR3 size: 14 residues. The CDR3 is CASSWDASNQPQHF. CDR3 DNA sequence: TGTGCCAGCAGTTGGGACGCCAGCAATCAGCCCCAGCATTTT.

The CDR3 DNA reads TGTGCCAGCAGCTTGAAGGGGGCGGTTGGTGAGCAGTACTTC. Residues: CASSLKGAVGEQYF. The chain uses TRBV5-4 and TRBJ2-7; TRBD1 matches at 7 bases. J was trimmed by 7 bases and V by 1 base; bases with no gene match: 8. The CDR3 is made up of 14 amino acids. Per germline, CDR1 SGHNT and CDR2 YYREEE (reference sequence). The whole variable domain, remainder taken from reference TRBV5-4 and TRBJ2-7, is ETGVTQSPTHLIKTRGQQVTLRCSSQSGHNTVSWYQQALGQGPQFIFQYYREEENGRGNFPPRFSGLQFPNYSSELNVNALELDDSALYLCASSLKGAVGEQYFGPGTRLTVT.

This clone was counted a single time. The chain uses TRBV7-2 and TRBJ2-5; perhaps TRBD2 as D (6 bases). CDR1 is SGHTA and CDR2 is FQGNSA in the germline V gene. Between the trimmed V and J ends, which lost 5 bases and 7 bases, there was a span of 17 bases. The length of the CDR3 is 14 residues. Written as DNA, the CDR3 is TGTGCCAGCAGCCAGAGTCAGGGAGGTGTGACCCAGTACTTC. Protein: CASSQSQGGVTQYF.

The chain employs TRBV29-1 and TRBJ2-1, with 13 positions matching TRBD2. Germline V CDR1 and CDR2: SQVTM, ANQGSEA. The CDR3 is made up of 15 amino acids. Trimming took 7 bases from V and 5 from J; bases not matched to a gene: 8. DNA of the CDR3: TGCAGCGGCACAACCGGGACTAGCGGGAACAATGAGCAGTTCTTC. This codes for CSGTTGTSGNNEQFF.

CDR3: CASSLGGENNSPLHF. CDR3 coding DNA: TGTGCCAGCAGCTTAGGAGGGGAGAACAATTCACCCCTCCACTTT. This chain links TRBV7-9 with TRBJ1-6, with D perhaps TRBD1 (5 bases). Germline CDR1 SEHNR, CDR2 FQNEAQ (reference sequence). This CDR3 region has 15 residues. V was cut by 1 base and J by 7 bases, with 11 bases left in between. The complete variable domain, with remaining parts taken from reference TRBV7-9 and TRBJ1-6, reads DTGVSQNPRHKITKRGQNVTFRCDPISEHNRLYWYRQTLGQGPEFLTYFQNEAQLEKSRLLSDRFSAERPKGSFSTLEIQRTEQGDSAMYLCASSLGGENNSPLHFGNGTRLTVT.

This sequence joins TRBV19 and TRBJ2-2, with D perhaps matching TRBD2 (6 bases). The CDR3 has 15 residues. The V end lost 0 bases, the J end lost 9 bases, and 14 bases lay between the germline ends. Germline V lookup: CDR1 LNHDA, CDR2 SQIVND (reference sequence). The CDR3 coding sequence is TGTGCCAGTAGTATAGAGGGCCGGGGGTCCTGGGAGCTGTTTTTT. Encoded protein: CASSIEGRGSWELFF.

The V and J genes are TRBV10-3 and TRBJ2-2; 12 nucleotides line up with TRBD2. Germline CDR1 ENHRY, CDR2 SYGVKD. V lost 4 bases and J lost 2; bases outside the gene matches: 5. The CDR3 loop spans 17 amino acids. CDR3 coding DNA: TGTGCCATCAGTGCGACTAGCGGGGGACAAAACACCGGGGAGCTGTTTTTT. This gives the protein CAISATSGGQNTGELFF.

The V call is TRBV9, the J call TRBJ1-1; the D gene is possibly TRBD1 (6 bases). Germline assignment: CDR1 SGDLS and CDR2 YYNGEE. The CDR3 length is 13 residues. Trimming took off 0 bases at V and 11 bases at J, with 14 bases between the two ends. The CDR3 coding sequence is TGTGCCAGCAGCGTAGGGGACACCCCTCCGGCTTTCTTT. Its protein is CASSVGDTPPAFF.

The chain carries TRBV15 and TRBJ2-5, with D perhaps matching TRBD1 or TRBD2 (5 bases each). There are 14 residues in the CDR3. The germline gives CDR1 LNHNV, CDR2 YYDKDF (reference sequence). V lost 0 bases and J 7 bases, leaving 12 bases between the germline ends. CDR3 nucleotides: TGTGCCACCAGCAGAGAGGGGACCTTTGTGACCCAGTACTTC. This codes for CATSREGTFVTQYF.

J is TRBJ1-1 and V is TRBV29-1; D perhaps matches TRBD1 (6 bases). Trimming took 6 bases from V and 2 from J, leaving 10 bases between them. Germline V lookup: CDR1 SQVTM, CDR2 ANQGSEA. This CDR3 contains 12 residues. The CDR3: CSVWDINTEAFF. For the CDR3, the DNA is TGCAGCGTCTGGGACATAAACACTGAAGCTTTCTTT.

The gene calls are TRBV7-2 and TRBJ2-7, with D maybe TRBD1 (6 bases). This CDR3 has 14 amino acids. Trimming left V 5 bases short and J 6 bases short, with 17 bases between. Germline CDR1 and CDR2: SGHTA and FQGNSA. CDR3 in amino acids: CASSPVGTRPEQYF. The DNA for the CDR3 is TGTGCCAGCAGCCCGGTAGGGACAAGGCCCGAGCAGTACTTC.

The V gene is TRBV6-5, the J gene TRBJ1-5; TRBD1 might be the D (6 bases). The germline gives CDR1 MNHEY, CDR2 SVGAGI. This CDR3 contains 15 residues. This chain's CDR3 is CSAGGGRQVNQPQHF. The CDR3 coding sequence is TGTTCCGCTGGGGGGGGGCGCCAGGTCAATCAGCCCCAGCATTTT.

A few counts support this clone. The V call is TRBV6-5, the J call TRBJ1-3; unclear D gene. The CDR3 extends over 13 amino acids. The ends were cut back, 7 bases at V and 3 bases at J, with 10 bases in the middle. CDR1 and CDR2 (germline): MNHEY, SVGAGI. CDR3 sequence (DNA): TGTGCCAGCACCCCTGGGGATGGAAACACCATATATTTT. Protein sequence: CASTPGDGNTIYF.

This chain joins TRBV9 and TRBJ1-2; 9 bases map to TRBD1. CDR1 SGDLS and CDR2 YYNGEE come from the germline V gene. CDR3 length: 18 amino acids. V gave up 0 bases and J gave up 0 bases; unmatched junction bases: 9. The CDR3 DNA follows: TGTGCCAGCAGCGTAGGATTAGGACAGGGGTTAGCTAACTATGGCTACACCTTC. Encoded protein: CASSVGLGQGLANYGYTF.

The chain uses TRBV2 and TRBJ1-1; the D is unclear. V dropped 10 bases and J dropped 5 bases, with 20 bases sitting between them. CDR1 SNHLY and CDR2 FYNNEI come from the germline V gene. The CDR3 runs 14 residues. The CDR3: CATALHPGRTEAFF. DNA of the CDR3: TGTGCCACCGCCCTTCACCCGGGGAGGACTGAAGCTTTCTTT.

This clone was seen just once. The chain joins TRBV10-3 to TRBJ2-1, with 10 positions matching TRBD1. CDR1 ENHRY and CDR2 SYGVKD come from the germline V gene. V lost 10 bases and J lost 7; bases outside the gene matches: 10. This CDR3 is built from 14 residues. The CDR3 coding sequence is TGTGCCAGCGGTATGGGACAGGGGTCGAATGAGCAGTTCTTC. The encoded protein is CASGMGQGSNEQFF.

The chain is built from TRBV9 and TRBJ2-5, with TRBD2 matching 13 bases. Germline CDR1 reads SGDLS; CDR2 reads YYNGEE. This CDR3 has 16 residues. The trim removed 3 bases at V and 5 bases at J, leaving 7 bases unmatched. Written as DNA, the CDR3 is TGTGCCAGCAGCGCCGGGACTAGCGGGGACTCGGAGACCCAGTACTTC. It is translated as CASSAGTSGDSETQYF. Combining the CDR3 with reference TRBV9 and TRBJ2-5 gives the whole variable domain DSGVTQTPKHLITATGQRVTLRCSPRSGDLSVYWYQQSLDQGLQFLIQYYNGEERAKGNILERFSAQQFPDLHSELNLSSLELGDSALYFCASSAGTSGDSETQYFGPGTRLLVL.

The CDR3 region is CASSLMTGLSTDTQYF. Here the CDR3 DNA reads TGTGCCAGCAGCTTGATGACAGGCCTCAGCACAGATACGCAGTATTTT. The rearrangement joins TRBV7-2 to TRBJ2-3, with D maybe TRBD1 (6 bases). CDR1 is SGHTA, CDR2 FQGNSA, per germline. The CDR3 runs to 16 residues. Between the trimmed V and J ends, which lost 3 bases and 0 bases, there was a span of 13 bases.

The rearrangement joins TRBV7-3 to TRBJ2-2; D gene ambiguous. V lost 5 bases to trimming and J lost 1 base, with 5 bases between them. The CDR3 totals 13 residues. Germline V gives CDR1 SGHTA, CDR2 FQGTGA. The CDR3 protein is CASSGRNTGELFF. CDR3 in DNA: TGTGCCAGCAGCGGTAGGAACACCGGGGAGCTGTTTTTT.

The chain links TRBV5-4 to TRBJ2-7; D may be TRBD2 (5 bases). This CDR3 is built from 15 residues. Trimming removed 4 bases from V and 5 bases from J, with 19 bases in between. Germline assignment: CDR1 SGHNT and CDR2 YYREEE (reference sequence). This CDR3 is CASSRKEVLRDEQYF. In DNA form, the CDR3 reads TGTGCCAGCAGCCGGAAGGAGGTCCTACGGGACGAGCAGTACTTC. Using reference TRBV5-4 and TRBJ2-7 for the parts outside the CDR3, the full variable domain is ETGVTQSPTHLIKTRGQQVTLRCSSQSGHNTVSWYQQALGQGPQFIFQYYREEENGRGNFPPRFSGLQFPNYSSELNVNALELDDSALYLCASSRKEVLRDEQYFGPGTRLTVT.

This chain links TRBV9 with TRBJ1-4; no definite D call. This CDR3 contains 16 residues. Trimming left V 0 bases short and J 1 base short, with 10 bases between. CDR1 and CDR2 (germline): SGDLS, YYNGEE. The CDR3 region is CASSVGGFRTNEKLFF. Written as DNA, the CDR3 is TGTGCCAGCAGCGTAGGAGGGTTTCGAACTAATGAAAAACTGTTTTTT.

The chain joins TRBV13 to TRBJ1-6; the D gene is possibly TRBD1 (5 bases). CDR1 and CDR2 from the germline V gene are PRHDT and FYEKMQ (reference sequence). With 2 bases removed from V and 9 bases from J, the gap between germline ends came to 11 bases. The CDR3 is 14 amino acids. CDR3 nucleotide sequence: TGTGCCAGCAGCTTACGGGGGGATGCTTCACCCCTCCACTTT. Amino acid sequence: CASSLRGDASPLHF. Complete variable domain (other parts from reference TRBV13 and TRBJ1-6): AAGVIQSPRHLIKEKRETATLKCYPIPRHDTVYWYQQGPGQDPQFLISFYEKMQSDKGSIPDRFSAQQFSDYHSELNMSSLELGDSALYFCASSLRGDASPLHFGNGTRLTVT.

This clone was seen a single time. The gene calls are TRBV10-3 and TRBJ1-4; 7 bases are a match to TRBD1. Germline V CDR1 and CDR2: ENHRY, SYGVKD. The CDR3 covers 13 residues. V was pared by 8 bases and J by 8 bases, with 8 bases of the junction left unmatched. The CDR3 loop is CAIRAQGGEKLFF. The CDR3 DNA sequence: TGTGCCATCCGAGCTCAGGGGGGAGAAAAACTGTTTTTT.

CDR3 protein: CASSVGGDTDTQYF. The CDR3 coding sequence is TGTGCCAGCAGCGTAGGCGGAGACACAGATACGCAGTATTTT. This sequence joins TRBV9 and TRBJ2-3, with unresolved D. The CDR3 spans 14 residues. The V end was cut by 0 bases, the J end by 2 bases, with 7 bases between. Per the germline V gene, CDR1 is SGDLS and CDR2 is YYNGEE.